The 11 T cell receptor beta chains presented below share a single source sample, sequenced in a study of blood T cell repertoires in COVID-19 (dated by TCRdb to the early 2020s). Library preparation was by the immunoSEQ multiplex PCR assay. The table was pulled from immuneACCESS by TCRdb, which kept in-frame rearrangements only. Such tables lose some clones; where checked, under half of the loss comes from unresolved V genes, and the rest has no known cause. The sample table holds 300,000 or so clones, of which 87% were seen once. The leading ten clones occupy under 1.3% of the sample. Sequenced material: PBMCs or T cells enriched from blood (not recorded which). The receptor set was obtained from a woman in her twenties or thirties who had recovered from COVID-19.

CDR3 sequence (DNA): TGCGCCAGCAGCTTGGTCCAGAATTTGAACACTGAAGCTTTCTTT. Translated, it gives CASSLVQNLNTEAFF. The rearrangement joins TRBV5-1 to TRBJ1-1, with D hard to call. CDR3 length: 15 amino acids. From germline, CDR1 is SGHRS and CDR2 YFSETQ. V was clipped by 0 bases and J by 0 bases, with 9 bases between them.

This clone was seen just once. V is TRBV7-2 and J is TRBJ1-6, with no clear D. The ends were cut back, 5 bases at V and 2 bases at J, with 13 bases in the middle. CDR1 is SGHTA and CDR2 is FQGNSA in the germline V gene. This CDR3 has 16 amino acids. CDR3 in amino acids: CASSAGRTPYNSPLHF. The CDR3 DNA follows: TGTGCCAGCAGCGCCGGACGGACTCCCTATAATTCACCCCTCCACTTT.

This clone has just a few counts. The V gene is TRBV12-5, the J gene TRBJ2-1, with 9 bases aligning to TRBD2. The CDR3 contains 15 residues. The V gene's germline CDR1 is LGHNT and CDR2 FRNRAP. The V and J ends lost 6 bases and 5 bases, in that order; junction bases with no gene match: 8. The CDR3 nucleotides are TGTGCTAGTGGCCCCGGGACTAGCAGGGACAATGAGCAGTTCTTC. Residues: CASGPGTSRDNEQFF.

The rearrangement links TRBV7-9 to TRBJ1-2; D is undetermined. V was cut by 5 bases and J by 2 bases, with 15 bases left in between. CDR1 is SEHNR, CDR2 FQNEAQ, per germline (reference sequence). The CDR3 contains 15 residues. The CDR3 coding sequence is TGTGCCAGCAGCCAACAGCTCACCGCGAACTATGGCTACACCTTC. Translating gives CASSQQLTANYGYTF. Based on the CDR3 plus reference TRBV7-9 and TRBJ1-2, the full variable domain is DTGVSQNPRHKITKRGQNVTFRCDPISEHNRLYWYRQTLGQGPEFLTYFQNEAQLEKSRLLSDRFSAERPKGSFSTLEIQRTEQGDSAMYLCASSQQLTANYGYTFGSGTRLTVV.

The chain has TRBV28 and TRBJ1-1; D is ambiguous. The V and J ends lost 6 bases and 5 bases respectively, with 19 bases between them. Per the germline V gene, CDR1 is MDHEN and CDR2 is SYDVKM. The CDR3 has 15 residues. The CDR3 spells CASSLHRDPWTEAFF. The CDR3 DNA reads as TGTGCCAGCAGCTTACACCGGGATCCCTGGACTGAAGCTTTCTTT.

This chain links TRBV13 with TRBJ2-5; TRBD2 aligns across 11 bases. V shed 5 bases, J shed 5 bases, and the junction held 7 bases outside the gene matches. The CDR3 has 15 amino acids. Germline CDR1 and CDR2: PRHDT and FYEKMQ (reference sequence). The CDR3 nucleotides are TGTGCCAGCAGCCTCTCTAGCGGGGGGAGGGAGACCCAGTACTTC. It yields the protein CASSLSSGGRETQYF.

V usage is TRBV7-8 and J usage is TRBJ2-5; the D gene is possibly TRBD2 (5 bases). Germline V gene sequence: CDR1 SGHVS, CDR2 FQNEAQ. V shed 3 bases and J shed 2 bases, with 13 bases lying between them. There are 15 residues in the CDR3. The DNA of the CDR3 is TGTGCCAGCAGCTTCCGCTGGGGAGTACAAGAGACCCAGTACTTC. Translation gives CASSFRWGVQETQYF.

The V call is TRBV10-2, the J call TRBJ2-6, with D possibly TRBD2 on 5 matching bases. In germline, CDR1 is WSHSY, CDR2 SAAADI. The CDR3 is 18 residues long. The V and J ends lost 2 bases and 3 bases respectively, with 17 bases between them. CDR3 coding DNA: TGCGCCAGCAGTGAGAGATCGGGGTTCGAAATTGGGGCCAACGTCCTGACTTTC. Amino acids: CASSERSGFEIGANVLTF.

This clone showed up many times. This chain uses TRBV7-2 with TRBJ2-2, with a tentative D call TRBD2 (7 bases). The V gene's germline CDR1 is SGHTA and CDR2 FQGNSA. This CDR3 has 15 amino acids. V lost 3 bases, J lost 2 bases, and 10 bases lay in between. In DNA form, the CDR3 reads TGTGCCAGCAGCTTGCGGGGGCTAAACACCGGGGAGCTGTTTTTT. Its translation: CASSLRGLNTGELFF.

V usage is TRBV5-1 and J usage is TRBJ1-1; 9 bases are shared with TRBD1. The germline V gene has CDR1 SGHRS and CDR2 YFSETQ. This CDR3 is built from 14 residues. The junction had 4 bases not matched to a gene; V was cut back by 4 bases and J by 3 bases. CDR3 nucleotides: TGCGCCAGCAGCCGGGACAGGGTATACACTGAAGCTTTCTTT. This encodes CASSRDRVYTEAFF.

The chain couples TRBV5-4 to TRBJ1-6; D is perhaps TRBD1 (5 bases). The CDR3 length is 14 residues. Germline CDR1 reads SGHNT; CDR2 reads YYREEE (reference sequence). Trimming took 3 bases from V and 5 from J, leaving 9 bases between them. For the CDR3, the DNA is TGTGCCAGCAGCTCGACAGTTGATAATTCACCCCTCCACTTT. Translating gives CASSSTVDNSPLHF.